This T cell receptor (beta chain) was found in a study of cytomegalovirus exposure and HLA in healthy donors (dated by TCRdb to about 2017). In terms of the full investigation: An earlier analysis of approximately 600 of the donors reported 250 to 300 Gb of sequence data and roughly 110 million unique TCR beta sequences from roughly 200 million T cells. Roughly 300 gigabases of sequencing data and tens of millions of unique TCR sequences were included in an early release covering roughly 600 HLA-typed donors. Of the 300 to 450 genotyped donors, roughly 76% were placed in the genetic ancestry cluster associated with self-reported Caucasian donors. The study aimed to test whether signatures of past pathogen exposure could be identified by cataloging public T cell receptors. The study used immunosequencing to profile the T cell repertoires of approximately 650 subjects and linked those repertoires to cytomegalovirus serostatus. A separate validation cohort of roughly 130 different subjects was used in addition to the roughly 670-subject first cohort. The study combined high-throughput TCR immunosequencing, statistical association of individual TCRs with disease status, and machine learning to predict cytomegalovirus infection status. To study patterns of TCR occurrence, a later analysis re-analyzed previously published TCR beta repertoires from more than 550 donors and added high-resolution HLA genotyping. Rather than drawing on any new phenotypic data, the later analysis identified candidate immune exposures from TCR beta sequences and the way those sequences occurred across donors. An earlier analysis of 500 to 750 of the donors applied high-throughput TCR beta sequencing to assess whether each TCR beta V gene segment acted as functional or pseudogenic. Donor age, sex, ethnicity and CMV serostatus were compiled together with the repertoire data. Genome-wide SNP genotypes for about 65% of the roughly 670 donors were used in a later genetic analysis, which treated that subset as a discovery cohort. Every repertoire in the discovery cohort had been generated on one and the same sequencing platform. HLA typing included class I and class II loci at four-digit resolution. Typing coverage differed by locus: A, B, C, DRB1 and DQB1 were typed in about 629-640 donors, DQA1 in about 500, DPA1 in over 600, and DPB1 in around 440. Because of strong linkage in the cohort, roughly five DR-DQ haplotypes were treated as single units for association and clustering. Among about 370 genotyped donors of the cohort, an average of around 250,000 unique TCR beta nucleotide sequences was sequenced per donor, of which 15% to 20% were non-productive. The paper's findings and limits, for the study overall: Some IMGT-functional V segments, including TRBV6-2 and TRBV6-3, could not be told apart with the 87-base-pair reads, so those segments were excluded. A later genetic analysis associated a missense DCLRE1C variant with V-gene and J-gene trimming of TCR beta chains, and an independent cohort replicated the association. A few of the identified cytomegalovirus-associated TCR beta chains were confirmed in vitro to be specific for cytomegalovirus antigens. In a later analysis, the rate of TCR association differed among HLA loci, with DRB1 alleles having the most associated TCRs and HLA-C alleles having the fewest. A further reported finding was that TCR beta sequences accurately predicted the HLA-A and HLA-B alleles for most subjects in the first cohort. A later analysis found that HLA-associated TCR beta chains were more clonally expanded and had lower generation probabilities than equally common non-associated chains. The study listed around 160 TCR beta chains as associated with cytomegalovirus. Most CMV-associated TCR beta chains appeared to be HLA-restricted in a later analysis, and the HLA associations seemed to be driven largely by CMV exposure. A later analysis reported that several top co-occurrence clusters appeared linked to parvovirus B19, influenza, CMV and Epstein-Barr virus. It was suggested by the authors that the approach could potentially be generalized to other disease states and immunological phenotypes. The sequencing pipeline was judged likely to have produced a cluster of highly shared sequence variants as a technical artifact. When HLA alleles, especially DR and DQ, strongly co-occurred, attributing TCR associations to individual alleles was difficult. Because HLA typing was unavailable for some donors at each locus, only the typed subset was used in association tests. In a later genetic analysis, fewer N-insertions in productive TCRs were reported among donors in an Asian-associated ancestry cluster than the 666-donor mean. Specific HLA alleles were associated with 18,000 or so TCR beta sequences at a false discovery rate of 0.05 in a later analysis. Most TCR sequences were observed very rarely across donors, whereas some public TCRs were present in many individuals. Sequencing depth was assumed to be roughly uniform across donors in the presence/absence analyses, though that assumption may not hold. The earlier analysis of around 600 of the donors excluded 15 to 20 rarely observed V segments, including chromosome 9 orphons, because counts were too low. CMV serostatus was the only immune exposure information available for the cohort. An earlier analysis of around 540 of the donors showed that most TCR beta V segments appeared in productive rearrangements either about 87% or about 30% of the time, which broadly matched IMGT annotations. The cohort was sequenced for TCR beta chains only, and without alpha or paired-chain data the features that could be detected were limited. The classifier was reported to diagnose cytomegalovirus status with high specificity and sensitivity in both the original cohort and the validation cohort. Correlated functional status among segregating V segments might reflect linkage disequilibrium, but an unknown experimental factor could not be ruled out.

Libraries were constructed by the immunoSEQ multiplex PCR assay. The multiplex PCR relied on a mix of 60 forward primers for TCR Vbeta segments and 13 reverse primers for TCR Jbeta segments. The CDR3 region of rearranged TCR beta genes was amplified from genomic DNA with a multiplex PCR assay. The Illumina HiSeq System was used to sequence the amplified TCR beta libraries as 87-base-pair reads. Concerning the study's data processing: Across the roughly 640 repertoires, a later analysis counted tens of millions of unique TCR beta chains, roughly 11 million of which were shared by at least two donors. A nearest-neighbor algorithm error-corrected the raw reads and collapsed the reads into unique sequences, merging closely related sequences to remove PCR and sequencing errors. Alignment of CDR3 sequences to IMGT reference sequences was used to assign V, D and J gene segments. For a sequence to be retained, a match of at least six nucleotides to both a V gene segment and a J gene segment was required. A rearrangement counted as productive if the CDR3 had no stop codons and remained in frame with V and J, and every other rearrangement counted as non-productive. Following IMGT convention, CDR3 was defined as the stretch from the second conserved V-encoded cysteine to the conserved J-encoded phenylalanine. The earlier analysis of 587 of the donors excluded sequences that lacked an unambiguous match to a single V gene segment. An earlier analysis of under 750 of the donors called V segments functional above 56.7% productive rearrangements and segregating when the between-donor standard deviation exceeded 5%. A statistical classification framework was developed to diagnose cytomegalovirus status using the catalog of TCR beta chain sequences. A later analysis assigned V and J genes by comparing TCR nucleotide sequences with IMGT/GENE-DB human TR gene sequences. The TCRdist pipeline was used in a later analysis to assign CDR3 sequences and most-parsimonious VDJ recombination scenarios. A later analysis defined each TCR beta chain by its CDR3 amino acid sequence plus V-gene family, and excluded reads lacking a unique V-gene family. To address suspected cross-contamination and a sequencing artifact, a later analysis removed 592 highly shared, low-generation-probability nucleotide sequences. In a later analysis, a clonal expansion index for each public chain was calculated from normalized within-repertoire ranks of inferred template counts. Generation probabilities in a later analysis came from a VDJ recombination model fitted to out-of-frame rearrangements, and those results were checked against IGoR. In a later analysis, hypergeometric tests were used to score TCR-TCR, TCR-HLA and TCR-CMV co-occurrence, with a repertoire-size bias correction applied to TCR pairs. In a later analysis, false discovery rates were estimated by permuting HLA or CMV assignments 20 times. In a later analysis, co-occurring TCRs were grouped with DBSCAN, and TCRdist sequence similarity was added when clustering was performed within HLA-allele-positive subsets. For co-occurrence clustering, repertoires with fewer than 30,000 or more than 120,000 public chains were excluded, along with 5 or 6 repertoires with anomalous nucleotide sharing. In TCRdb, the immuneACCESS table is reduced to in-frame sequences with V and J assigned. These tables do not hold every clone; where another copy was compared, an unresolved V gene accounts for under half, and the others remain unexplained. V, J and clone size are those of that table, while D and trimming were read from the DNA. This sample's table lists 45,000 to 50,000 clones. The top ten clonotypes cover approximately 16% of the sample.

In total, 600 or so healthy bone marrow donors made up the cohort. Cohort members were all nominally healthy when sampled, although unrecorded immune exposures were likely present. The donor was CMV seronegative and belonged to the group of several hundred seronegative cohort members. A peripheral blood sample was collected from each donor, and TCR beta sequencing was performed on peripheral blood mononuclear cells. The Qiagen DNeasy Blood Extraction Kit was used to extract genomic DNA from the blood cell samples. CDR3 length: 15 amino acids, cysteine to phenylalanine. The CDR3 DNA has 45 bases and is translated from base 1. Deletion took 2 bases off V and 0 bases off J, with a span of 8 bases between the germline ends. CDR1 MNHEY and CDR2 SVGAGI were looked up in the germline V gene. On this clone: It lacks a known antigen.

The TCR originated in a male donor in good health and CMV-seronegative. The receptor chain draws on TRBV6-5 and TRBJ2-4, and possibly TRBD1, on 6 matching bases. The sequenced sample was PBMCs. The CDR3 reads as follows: CASSYQGLAKNIQYF. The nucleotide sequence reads TGTGCCAGCAGTTACCAGGGGCTAGCCAAAAACATTCAGTACTTC.